Listed below are T cell receptor beta chains from one sample, sequenced in a study of chemoradiotherapy in HPV16-positive cancers. TCRdb keeps only in-frame clones here, not all; method: immunoSEQ multiplex PCR. The sample has tens of thousands of clones, over 60% seen once. Sampling took place from a patient who underwent chemoradiotherapy. These receptors were obtained from a human donor with HPV-associated anogenital cancer. The CDR3 runs from the conserved cysteine through the conserved F or W. The order of the fields is clone size, J gene, V gene, D gene, CDR3 DNA, CDR3 protein. A D gene is named only where the DNA matches it firmly. Where a row states a size, it is once, few, many or the class of an expanded clone; other rows omit it.

abundance: few
j_gene: TRBJ1-1
v_gene: TRBV19
d_gene: -
CDR3nt: TGTGCCAGTAATTCACAGGGTTCTGAAGCTTTCTTT
CDR3aa: CASNSQGSEAFF

abundance: once
j_gene: TRBJ1-5
v_gene: TRBV5-1
d_gene: -
CDR3nt: TGCGCCAGCAGCTTGGATCCCAGCAATCAGCCCCAGCATTTT
CDR3aa: CASSLDPSNQPQHF

abundance: few
j_gene: TRBJ1-2
v_gene: TRBV28
d_gene: TRBD1
CDR3nt: TGTGCCAGCAGTCCCGGGACAGGGTTGGCCCCCTATGGCTACACCTTC
CDR3aa: CASSPGTGLAPYGYTF

abundance: -
j_gene: TRBJ2-6
v_gene: TRBV5-1
d_gene: -
CDR3nt: TGCGCCAGCAGCTCGACAGGCCTGAGCTCTGGGGCCAACGTCCTGACTTTC
CDR3aa: CASSSTGLSSGANVLTF

abundance: -
j_gene: TRBJ1-2
v_gene: TRBV28
d_gene: -
CDR3nt: TGTGCCAGCAGTTCCCGGGATGGCTACACCTTC
CDR3aa: CASSSRDGYTF

abundance: -
j_gene: TRBJ1-1
v_gene: TRBV11-3
d_gene: TRBD1
CDR3nt: TGTGCCAGCAGCCCAGGGGGGAGTGCTCTTGAAGCTTTCTTT
CDR3aa: CASSPGGSALEAFF

abundance: -
j_gene: TRBJ1-2
v_gene: TRBV25-1
d_gene: TRBD1
CDR3nt: TGTGCCAGCAGGGGGTCAGGGGACAGGGGGTTCTATGGCTACACCTTC
CDR3aa: CASRGSGDRGFYGYTF

abundance: -
j_gene: TRBJ2-6
v_gene: TRBV6-4
d_gene: -
CDR3nt: TGTGCCAGCAGTGAATCGGGGGCCAACGTCCTGACTTTC
CDR3aa: CASSESGANVLTF

abundance: once
j_gene: TRBJ2-2
v_gene: TRBV7-9
d_gene: -
CDR3nt: TGTGCCAGCAGCTTAGCCGGGGCCGGGGAGCTGTTTTTT
CDR3aa: CASSLAGAGELFF

abundance: -
j_gene: TRBJ2-3
v_gene: TRBV5-5
d_gene: -
CDR3nt: TGTGCCAGCAGCCCGCAGGGACGGACTCACACAGATACGCAGTATTTT
CDR3aa: CASSPQGRTHTDTQYF

abundance: -
j_gene: TRBJ2-7
v_gene: TRBV27
d_gene: -
CDR3nt: TGTGCCAGCAGCCTCGCGGCGAGCGGGCCTTACGAGCAGTACTTC
CDR3aa: CASSLAASGPYEQYF

abundance: -
j_gene: TRBJ2-2
v_gene: TRBV5-4
d_gene: TRBD2
CDR3nt: TGTGCCAGCAGCCCCGGAAGGACTAGCGGGGTTGGGGTCACCGGGGAGCTGTTTTTT
CDR3aa: CASSPGRTSGVGVTGELFF

abundance: large
j_gene: TRBJ2-2
v_gene: TRBV5-5
d_gene: -
CDR3nt: TGTGCCAGCAGCTTGGGGGGAGTAAGGACCGGGGAGCTGTTTTTT
CDR3aa: CASSLGGVRTGELFF

abundance: -
j_gene: TRBJ1-4
v_gene: TRBV7-9
d_gene: -
CDR3nt: TGTGCCAGCAGCTTAGTCTCAGGGGAGAGTGGGAAACTGTTTTTT
CDR3aa: CASSLVSGESGKLFF

abundance: few
j_gene: TRBJ2-7
v_gene: TRBV7-9
d_gene: TRBD1
CDR3nt: TGTGCCAGCGGAAGAAGCCAGGACAGGCGCCACGAGCAGTACTTC
CDR3aa: CASGRSQDRRHEQYF

abundance: -
j_gene: TRBJ2-7
v_gene: TRBV4-3
d_gene: -
CDR3nt: TGCGCCAGCAGCCAAGACCGAGCCTACGAGCAGTACTTC
CDR3aa: CASSQDRAYEQYF

abundance: -
j_gene: TRBJ2-2
v_gene: TRBV6-4
d_gene: TRBD2
CDR3nt: TGTGCCAGCAGTGACGGGACTAGCACCGGGGAGCTGTTTTTT
CDR3aa: CASSDGTSTGELFF

abundance: -
j_gene: TRBJ1-6
v_gene: TRBV6-1
d_gene: TRBD1
CDR3nt: TGTGCCAGCAGTGAGTTGGGACAGGGCGATTCACCCCTCCACTTT
CDR3aa: CASSELGQGDSPLHF

abundance: -
j_gene: TRBJ1-4
v_gene: TRBV30
d_gene: -
CDR3nt: TGTGCCTGGGGACAGACAAATGAAAAACTGTTTTTT
CDR3aa: CAWGQTNEKLFF

abundance: -
j_gene: TRBJ1-4
v_gene: TRBV6-1
d_gene: -
CDR3nt: TGTGCCAGCAGCCTGGGGAAACTACTTAATGAAAAACTGTTTTTT
CDR3aa: CASSLGKLLNEKLFF

abundance: -
j_gene: TRBJ1-4
v_gene: TRBV7-9
d_gene: -
CDR3nt: TGTGCCAGCAGCTTTCGAACAGATTTTGAAAAACTGTTTTTT
CDR3aa: CASSFRTDFEKLFF

abundance: -
j_gene: TRBJ2-3
v_gene: TRBV9
d_gene: -
CDR3nt: TGTGCCAGCAGCGTAGCCGGGGCCTCGGCCGCAGATACGCAGTATTTT
CDR3aa: CASSVAGASAADTQYF

abundance: -
j_gene: TRBJ2-1
v_gene: TRBV27
d_gene: -
CDR3nt: TGTGCCAGCAGTCCGCGTCGGCAGGGCTTCAATTTGGGCAATGAGCAGTTCTTC
CDR3aa: CASSPRRQGFNLGNEQFF

abundance: -
j_gene: TRBJ2-6
v_gene: TRBV19
d_gene: TRBD2
CDR3nt: TGTGCCAGTAGTATAAGCGGGAGTTCTGGGGCCAACGTCCTGACTTTC
CDR3aa: CASSISGSSGANVLTF

abundance: few
j_gene: TRBJ2-7
v_gene: TRBV19
d_gene: -
CDR3nt: TGTGCCAGTAGTCTGCTGGACAGTTCCTACGAGCAGTACTTC
CDR3aa: CASSLLDSSYEQYF

abundance: -
j_gene: TRBJ1-1
v_gene: TRBV6-5
d_gene: TRBD1
CDR3nt: TGTGCCAGCAGACCGGGACAGTTCCCCACTGAAGCTTTCTTT
CDR3aa: CASRPGQFPTEAFF

abundance: -
j_gene: TRBJ2-5
v_gene: TRBV18
d_gene: -
CDR3nt: TGTGCCAGCTCCGGACGACAGGGAGGAGAGACCCAGTACTTC
CDR3aa: CASSGRQGGETQYF

abundance: -
j_gene: TRBJ1-1
v_gene: TRBV5-1
d_gene: -
CDR3nt: TGCGCCAGCAGCTTGGTCCCAGGGTACGGCACTGAAGCTTTCTTT
CDR3aa: CASSLVPGYGTEAFF

abundance: few
j_gene: TRBJ1-2
v_gene: TRBV15
d_gene: -
CDR3nt: TGTGCCACCAGCAGAGATCTCAAATCGAGCGGCGGCTACACCTTC
CDR3aa: CATSRDLKSSGGYTF

abundance: -
j_gene: TRBJ2-3
v_gene: TRBV19
d_gene: -
CDR3nt: TGTGCCAGTAGTAGTAGGACGGGTCACACAGATACGCAGTATTTT
CDR3aa: CASSSRTGHTDTQYF

abundance: -
j_gene: TRBJ1-2
v_gene: TRBV6-5
d_gene: TRBD1
CDR3nt: TGTGCCAGCAGTGCAGGGGGAAGCTATGGCTACACCTTC
CDR3aa: CASSAGGSYGYTF

abundance: -
j_gene: TRBJ1-2
v_gene: TRBV18
d_gene: -
CDR3nt: TGTGCCAGCTCACCGACACCCCCGGGAGGCTATGGCTACACCTTC
CDR3aa: CASSPTPPGGYGYTF

abundance: once
j_gene: TRBJ1-5
v_gene: TRBV28
d_gene: -
CDR3nt: TGTGCCAGCATCACTGGGAGTCAGCCCCAGCATTTT
CDR3aa: CASITGSQPQHF

abundance: -
j_gene: TRBJ2-3
v_gene: TRBV30
d_gene: -
CDR3nt: TGTGCCTGGAGTGTACAGCCGGGTCAAAATACGCAGTATTTT
CDR3aa: CAWSVQPGQNTQYF

abundance: -
j_gene: TRBJ2-4
v_gene: TRBV2
d_gene: TRBD1
CDR3nt: TGTGCCAGCAGTGCCGGGACAGGGGGAAACATTCAGTACTTC
CDR3aa: CASSAGTGGNIQYF

abundance: -
j_gene: TRBJ1-1
v_gene: TRBV9
d_gene: TRBD1
CDR3nt: TGTGCCAGCAGCGTAGTGGCAGGGGGCGAAGCTTTCTTT
CDR3aa: CASSVVAGGEAFF

abundance: -
j_gene: TRBJ2-5
v_gene: TRBV15
d_gene: -
CDR3nt: TGTGCCACCAGCAGAGAGCCGCCAGGAGGGGGAGAGACCCAGTACTTC
CDR3aa: CATSREPPGGGETQYF

abundance: -
j_gene: TRBJ2-5
v_gene: TRBV28
d_gene: TRBD2
CDR3nt: TGTGCCAGCAGTCAAAGAGCGGGGGGGCCAGTAGTGACCCAGTACTTC
CDR3aa: CASSQRAGGPVVTQYF

abundance: -
j_gene: TRBJ2-7
v_gene: TRBV27
d_gene: TRBD1
CDR3nt: TGTGCCAGCAGTCCATGGACAGGGAGGTACGAGCAGTACTTC
CDR3aa: CASSPWTGRYEQYF

abundance: -
j_gene: TRBJ2-2
v_gene: TRBV6-5
d_gene: -
CDR3nt: TGTGCCAGCAGCGTGACCTTCGGGGAGCTGTTTTTT
CDR3aa: CASSVTFGELFF

abundance: few
j_gene: TRBJ1-1
v_gene: TRBV4-1
d_gene: -
CDR3nt: TGCGCCAGCAGCATAAGGGAGTATGGGGGCTCAGAAGCTTTCTTT
CDR3aa: CASSIREYGGSEAFF

abundance: -
j_gene: TRBJ1-1
v_gene: TRBV28
d_gene: -
CDR3nt: TGTGCCAGCAGTTACCTCTCGGGAGGGGGAAACATGAACACTGAAGCTTTCTTT
CDR3aa: CASSYLSGGGNMNTEAFF

abundance: -
j_gene: TRBJ1-2
v_gene: TRBV2
d_gene: -
CDR3nt: TGTGCCAGCAGTGATAGGCAGGCAAACATCGGCTACACCTTC
CDR3aa: CASSDRQANIGYTF

abundance: -
j_gene: TRBJ1-4
v_gene: TRBV30
d_gene: -
CDR3nt: TGTGCCTGGAAGAGACCGGGACATCAAACCGAAAAACTGTTTTTT
CDR3aa: CAWKRPGHQTEKLFF

abundance: -
j_gene: TRBJ1-6
v_gene: TRBV30
d_gene: -
CDR3nt: TGTGCCTGGAGTTCCGGGACGGATAATTCACCCCTCCACTTT
CDR3aa: CAWSSGTDNSPLHF